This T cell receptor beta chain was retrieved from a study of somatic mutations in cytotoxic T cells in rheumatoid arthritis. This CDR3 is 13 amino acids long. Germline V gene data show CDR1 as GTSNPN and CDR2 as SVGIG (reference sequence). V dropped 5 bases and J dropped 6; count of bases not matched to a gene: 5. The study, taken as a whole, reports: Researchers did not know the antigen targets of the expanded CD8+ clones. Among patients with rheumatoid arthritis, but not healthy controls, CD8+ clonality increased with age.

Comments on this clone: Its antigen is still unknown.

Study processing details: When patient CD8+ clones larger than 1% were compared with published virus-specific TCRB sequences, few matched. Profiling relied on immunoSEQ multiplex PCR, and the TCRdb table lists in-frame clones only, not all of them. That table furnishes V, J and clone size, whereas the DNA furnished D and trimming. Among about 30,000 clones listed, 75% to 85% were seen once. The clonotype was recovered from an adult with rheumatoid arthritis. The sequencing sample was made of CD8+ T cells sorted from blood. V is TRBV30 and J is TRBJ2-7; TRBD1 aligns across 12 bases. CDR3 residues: CAWVGTGGGEQYF. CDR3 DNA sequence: TGTGCCTGGGTGGGGACAGGGGGCGGCGAGCAGTACTTC.